A selection of T cell receptor beta chains follows, all from one sample in a study of blood T cell repertoires in COVID-19. TCRdb keeps only in-frame clones here, not all; method: immunoSEQ multiplex PCR. The table records roughly 200,000 clones, 85% of them present only once. Sequencing used PBMCs or T cells enriched from blood (not recorded which). The receptors were sampled from a man aged 35 to 55 who had recovered from COVID-19. Each CDR3 is given with its conserved first and last residue. A D gene is named only where the DNA matches it firmly. Clone sizes are given selectively: once, few, many, or a class where the clone is expanded.

>TRBJ2-4|-|TRBV2|TRBD1
CASSDRDRAKNIQYF
TGTGCCAGCAGTGACCGGGACAGAGCCAAAAACATTCAGTACTTC
>TRBJ2-1|-|TRBV9|TRBD2
CASSASGGTYNEQFF
TGTGCCAGCAGCGCGAGCGGGGGGACCTACAATGAGCAGTTCTTC
>TRBJ1-6|-|TRBV4-2|-
CASSQGQGRVYNSPLHF
TGTGCCAGCAGCCAGGGCCAGGGCAGGGTCTATAATTCACCCCTCCACTTT
>TRBJ2-5|-|TRBV9|-
CASSPHGTGRKETQYF
TGTGCCAGCAGCCCCCACGGGACTGGTCGAAAAGAGACCCAGTACTTC
>TRBJ2-1|-|TRBV19|TRBD2
CASSSGGGGNEQFF
TGTGCCAGTAGTAGCGGGGGGGGAGGCAATGAGCAGTTCTTC
>TRBJ1-2|few|TRBV5-6|-
CASSLSGQPNYGYTF
TGTGCCAGCAGCTTGTCAGGACAGCCTAACTATGGCTACACCTTC
>TRBJ2-7|-|TRBV6-6|TRBD2
CASSLLPTSGRFYEQYF
TGTGCCAGCAGTCTGCTCCCGACTAGCGGGAGGTTTTACGAGCAGTACTTC
>TRBJ2-7|-|TRBV7-3|-
CASSLKQGPVYEQYF
TGTGCCAGCAGCCTTAAACAGGGTCCCGTTTACGAGCAGTACTTC
>TRBJ2-3|-|TRBV27|-
CASSFRVSTDTQYF
TGTGCCAGCAGTTTCCGAGTTAGCACAGATACGCAGTATTTT
>TRBJ1-1|-|TRBV10-3|-
CAISEWGQENTEAFF
TGTGCCATCAGTGAGTGGGGGCAGGAGAACACTGAAGCTTTCTTT
>TRBJ2-5|-|TRBV6-5|TRBD2
CASRRTSGSRETQYF
TGTGCCAGCAGGCGGACTAGCGGGAGTAGGGAGACCCAGTACTTC
>TRBJ1-3|-|TRBV19|-
CASSMRGLRAIYF
TGTGCCAGTAGTATGAGAGGGTTACGGGCCATATATTTT
>TRBJ2-2|-|TRBV11-2|-
CASSLVGQLTTGELFF
TGTGCCAGCAGCTTAGTAGGACAGCTAACTACCGGGGAGCTGTTTTTT
>TRBJ2-7|-|TRBV30|TRBD1
CALDRAAINSYEQYF
TGTGCCTTAGACAGGGCCGCGATTAACTCCTACGAGCAGTACTTC
>TRBJ2-7|-|TRBV6-2/TRBV6-3|TRBD2
CASSFVASGSSSYEQYF
TGTGCCAGCAGTTTTGTGGCTAGCGGGAGTTCTTCCTACGAGCAGTACTTC
>TRBJ2-3|-|TRBV2|-
CASRERATDTQYF
TGTGCCAGCAGAGAGCGGGCCACAGATACGCAGTATTTT
>TRBJ1-1|-|TRBV15|-
CATSRDVNTEAFF
TGTGCCACCAGCAGAGACGTGAACACTGAAGCTTTCTTT